The 4 T cell receptor beta chains below all came from one sample that was sequenced in a study of regulatory T cells in long-lasting Graves disease. Time point here: persistent/refractory GD, antithyroid drugs over 5 years with positive TRAb. PBMC RNA was the source of the TCR library. Building the TCR beta libraries relied on iRepertoire HTBI primers, and CDR3 regions underwent Arm-PCR. TCRdb re-called the multiplex PCR reads through MiXCR, storing one row per CDR3 protein. Found here are 300,000 to 350,000 distinct CDR3 sequences, around a fifth of them singletons; the top ten hold just under 30%. The input for sequencing was peripheral blood mononuclear cells (PBMCs), taken when the disease was refractory, from a patient treated with antithyroid drugs. The receptors here all came from a female donor with Graves disease.

This clonotype was seen repeatedly, ten times or more. V and J are TRBV2 and TRBJ2-7, with TRBD1 matching over 9 bases. The CDR3 totals 12 residues. In germline, CDR1 is SNHLY, CDR2 FYNNEI. The ends lost 9 bases at V and 0 bases at J; junction bases unmatched: 0. CDR3 coding DNA: TGTGCCAGACAGGGGGCCTCCTACGAGCAGTACTTC. Translated, it gives CARQGASYEQYF.

The chain links TRBV15 to TRBJ2-7; D is uncertain. V shed 5 bases and J shed 3 bases, with 8 bases lying between them. The CDR3 totals 12 residues. CDR1 is LNHNV, CDR2 YYDKDF, per germline (reference sequence). CDR3 region: CATSEGFYEQYF. The CDR3 coding sequence is TGTGCCACCAGCGAAGGTTTCTACGAGCAGTACTTC.

This clonotype appeared a few times. The chain recombines TRBV5-1 with TRBJ1-1, with a possible D match to TRBD1 (5 bases). Between the trimmed V and J ends, which lost 2 bases and 10 bases, there was a span of 12 bases. The CDR3 extends over 12 amino acids. Germline lookup yields CDR1 SGHRS and CDR2 YFSETQ. The CDR3 DNA reads as TGCGCCAGCAGCTTTGGGCAGGGTGCAGCTTTCTTT. It encodes CASSFGQGAAFF. The variable domain in full, completed from reference TRBV5-1 and TRBJ1-1, reads KAGVTQTPRYLIKTRGQQVTLSCSPISGHRSVSWYQQTPGQGLQFLFEYFSETQRNKGNFPGRFSGRQFSNSRSEMNVSTLELGDSALYLCASSFGQGAAFFGQGTRLTVV.

The rearrangement uses TRBV20-1 and TRBJ1-1, with D tentatively TRBD1 (6 bases). CDR1 is DFQATT, CDR2 SNEGSKA, per germline (reference sequence). The CDR3 sequence is 18 residues long. V was pared by 0 bases and J by 6 bases, with 26 bases between. The CDR3 DNA reads as TGCAGTGCTAGAGATGGGGGCGCGGGGTGGGTGCCGTCGGCTGAAGCTTTCTTT. Its protein product is CSARDGGAGWVPSAEAFF.